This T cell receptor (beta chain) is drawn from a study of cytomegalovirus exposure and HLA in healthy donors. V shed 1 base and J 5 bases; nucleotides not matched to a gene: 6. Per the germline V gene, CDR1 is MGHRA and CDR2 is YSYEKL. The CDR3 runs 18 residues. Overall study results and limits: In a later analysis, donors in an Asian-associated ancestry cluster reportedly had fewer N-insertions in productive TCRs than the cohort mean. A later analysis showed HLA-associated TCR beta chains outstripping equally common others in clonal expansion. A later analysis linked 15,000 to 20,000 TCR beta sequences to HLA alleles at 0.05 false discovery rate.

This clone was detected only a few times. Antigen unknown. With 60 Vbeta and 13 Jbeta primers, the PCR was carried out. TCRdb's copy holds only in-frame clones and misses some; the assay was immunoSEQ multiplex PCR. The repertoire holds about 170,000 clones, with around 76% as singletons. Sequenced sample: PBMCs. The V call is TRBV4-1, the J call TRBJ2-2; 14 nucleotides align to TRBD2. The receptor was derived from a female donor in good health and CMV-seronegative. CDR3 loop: CASSQGLAGGPWTGELFF. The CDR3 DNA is TGCGCCAGCAGCCAAGGACTAGCGGGGGGGCCGTGGACCGGGGAGCTGTTTTTT.